A selection of T cell receptor beta chains follows, all from one sample in a study of T cell responses to AZD1222 COVID-19 vaccine. Produced via immunoSEQ multiplex PCR; TCRdb's table is partial and in-frame only. Here the sample spans 110,000 or so clones, more than 75% being singletons. The source material was peripheral blood, sampled 28 days after the second AZD1222 dose. The origin of the receptors is an adult who received the AZD1222 COVID-19 vaccine. Both conserved end residues are part of each CDR3. A D gene is named only where the DNA matches it firmly. The listing skips clone size in some rows; elsewhere it reads once, few, many or a size class.

d_gene,abundance,j_gene,v_gene,CDR3aa,CDR3nt
TRBD1,NA,TRBJ1-2,TRBV19,CATGTGNYGYTF,TGTGCCACCGGGACAGGGAACTATGGCTACACCTTC
TRBD2,NA,TRBJ2-2,TRBV28,CASSPPGGVYTGELFF,TGTGCCAGCAGTCCCCCCGGGGGGGTCTACACCGGGGAGCTGTTTTTT
TRBD1,NA,TRBJ1-3,TRBV3-1/TRBV3-2,CASSQPGGTGNTIYF,TGTGCCAGCAGCCAACCAGGGGGTACTGGAAACACCATATATTTT
NA,NA,TRBJ2-1,TRBV13,CASSQGAFLAGNEQFF,TGTGCCAGCAGCCAAGGTGCCTTTCTGGCTGGGAATGAGCAGTTCTTC
TRBD2,NA,TRBJ2-2,TRBV29-1,CSGSRGATGELFF,TGCAGCGGCTCGCGGGGGGCGACCGGGGAGCTGTTTTTT
TRBD2,NA,TRBJ2-7,TRBV10-3,CAISRLAGGDDEQYF,TGTGCCATCAGTAGACTAGCGGGAGGGGATGACGAGCAGTACTTC
TRBD2,NA,TRBJ2-7,TRBV7-3,CASSLDGTSLYEQYF,TGTGCCAGCAGCCTGGATGGGACTAGTCTTTACGAGCAGTACTTC
NA,medium-sized,TRBJ2-7,TRBV4-3,CASSQDGVRGEQYF,TGCGCCAGCAGCCAAGACGGGGTGCGCGGCGAGCAGTACTTC
NA,NA,TRBJ1-1,TRBV6-5,CASSYSRSWGTEAFF,TGTGCCAGCAGTTACTCGAGATCGTGGGGCACTGAAGCTTTCTTT
TRBD2,NA,TRBJ2-3,TRBV7-9,CASSFELAGGADTQYF,TGTGCCAGCAGCTTCGAGCTAGCGGGGGGCGCGGATACGCAGTATTTT
NA,NA,TRBJ2-5,TRBV18,CASSPAPSSDGDF,TGTGCCAGCTCACCAGCCCCGTCGAGCGACGGGGACTTC
TRBD1,NA,TRBJ2-7,TRBV7-8,CASSPSRDRVFEQYF,TGTGCCAGCAGCCCTAGCCGGGACAGGGTCTTTGAGCAGTACTTC
NA,NA,TRBJ1-5,TRBV6-1,CASSEARSDQPQHF,TGTGCCAGCAGTGAAGCTAGATCGGATCAGCCCCAGCATTTT
TRBD1,NA,TRBJ1-1,TRBV9,CASSGRGTTEAFF,TGTGCCAGCAGCGGCAGGGGGACCACTGAAGCTTTCTTT